There are many counts of the clone carrying this TCR beta chain. Its antigen is not identified. The sample originates from a study of T-cell reconstitution after alpha-beta-depleted transplantation in children. The study, taken as a whole, reports: Recipient T cells and thymic progenitors that survived were the source of the high TCRbeta diversity seen at day 60 in some patients. It was newly produced T cells that mostly accounted for T-cell counts and diversity one year after transplant. Reportedly, only several hundred clones from non-depleted graft cells drove alpha-beta T-cell counts at about two months.

Unique molecular identifiers were incorporated during preparation of the TCRbeta library. TCRdb passed the PCR reads through MiXCR, listing each CDR3 protein once. The sample lists fewer than 350,000 distinct CDR3 sequences; roughly 12% were seen once. CDR3 length: 15 amino acids. V lost 6 bases to trimming and J lost 7 bases; unmatched junction nucleotides: 18. CDR1 DFQATT and CDR2 SNEGSKA come from the germline V gene (reference sequence). The starting material was peripheral blood, obtained 180 days after TCRalphabeta/CD19-depleted stem cell transplant. The source of this sequence is a male patient aged 2-9 years who had a stem cell transplant for chronic granulomatous disease, so the T cells may come from the graft donor. The J gene is TRBJ2-7, the V gene TRBV20-1; TRBD1 aligns across 7 bases. The CDR3 region has the DNA TGCAGTGCGACACCGTACAGGGGCACTTATCAGGAGCAGTACTTC. This codes for CSATPYRGTYQEQYF.